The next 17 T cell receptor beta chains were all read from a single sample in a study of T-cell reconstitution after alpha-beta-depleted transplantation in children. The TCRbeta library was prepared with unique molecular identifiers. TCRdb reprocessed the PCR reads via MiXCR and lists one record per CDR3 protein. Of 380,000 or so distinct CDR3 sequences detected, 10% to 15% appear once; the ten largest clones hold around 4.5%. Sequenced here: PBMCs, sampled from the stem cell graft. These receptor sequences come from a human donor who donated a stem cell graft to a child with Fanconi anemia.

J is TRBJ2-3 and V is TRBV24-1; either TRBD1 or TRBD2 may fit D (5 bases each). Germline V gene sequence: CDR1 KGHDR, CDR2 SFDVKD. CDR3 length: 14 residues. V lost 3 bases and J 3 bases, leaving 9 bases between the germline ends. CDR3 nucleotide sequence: TGTGCCACCAGTGATCTGAGGGGAACAGATACGCAGTATTTT. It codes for CATSDLRGTDTQYF.

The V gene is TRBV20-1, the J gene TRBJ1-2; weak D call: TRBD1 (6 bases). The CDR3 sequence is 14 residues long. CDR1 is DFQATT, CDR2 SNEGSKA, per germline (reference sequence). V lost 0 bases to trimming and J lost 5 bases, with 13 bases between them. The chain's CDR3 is CSAREVAGEYGYTF. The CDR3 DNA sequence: TGCAGTGCTAGAGAGGTGGCAGGGGAATATGGCTACACCTTC.

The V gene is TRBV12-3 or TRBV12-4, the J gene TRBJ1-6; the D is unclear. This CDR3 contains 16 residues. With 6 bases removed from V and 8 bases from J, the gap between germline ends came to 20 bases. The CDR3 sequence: CASSPVALAMDSPLHF. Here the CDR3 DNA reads TGTGCCAGCAGCCCAGTGGCTCTGGCTATGGATTCACCCCTCCACTTT.

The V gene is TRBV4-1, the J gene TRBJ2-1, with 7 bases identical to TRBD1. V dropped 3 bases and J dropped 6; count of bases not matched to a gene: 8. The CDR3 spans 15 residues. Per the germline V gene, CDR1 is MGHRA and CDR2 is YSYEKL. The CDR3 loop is CASSHNDRASNEQFF. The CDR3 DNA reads TGCGCCAGCAGCCACAACGACAGGGCCTCCAATGAGCAGTTCTTC.

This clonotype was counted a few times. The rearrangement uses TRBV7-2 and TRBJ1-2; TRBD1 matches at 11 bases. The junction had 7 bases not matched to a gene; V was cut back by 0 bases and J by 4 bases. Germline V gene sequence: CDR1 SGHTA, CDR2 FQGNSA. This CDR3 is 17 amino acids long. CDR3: CASSLARGQGAGYGYTF. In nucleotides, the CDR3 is TGTGCCAGCAGCTTAGCCCGCGGACAGGGGGCGGGCTATGGCTACACCTTC.

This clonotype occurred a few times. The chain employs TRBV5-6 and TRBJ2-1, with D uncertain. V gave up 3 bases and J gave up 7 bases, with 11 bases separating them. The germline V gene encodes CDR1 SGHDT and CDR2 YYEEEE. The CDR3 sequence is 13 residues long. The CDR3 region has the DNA TGTGCCAGCAGCTCCCGAAGCCCTAATGAGCAGTTCTTC. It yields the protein CASSSRSPNEQFF. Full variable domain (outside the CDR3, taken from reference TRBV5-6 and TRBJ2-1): DAGVTQSPTHLIKTRGQQVTLRCSPKSGHDTVSWYQQALGQGPQFIFQYYEEEERQRGNFPDRFSGHQFPNYSSELNVNALLLGDSALYLCASSSRSPNEQFFGPGTRLTVL.

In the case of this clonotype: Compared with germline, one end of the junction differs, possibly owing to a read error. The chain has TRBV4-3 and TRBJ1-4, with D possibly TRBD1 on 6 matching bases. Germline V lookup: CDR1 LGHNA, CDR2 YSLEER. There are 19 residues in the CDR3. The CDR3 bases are TGCGCCAGCAGCCAAACCCTGAGGGGGGGTTCAGGAACTAAGGAAAAACTGTTTTTT. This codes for CASSQTLRGGSGTKEKLFF.

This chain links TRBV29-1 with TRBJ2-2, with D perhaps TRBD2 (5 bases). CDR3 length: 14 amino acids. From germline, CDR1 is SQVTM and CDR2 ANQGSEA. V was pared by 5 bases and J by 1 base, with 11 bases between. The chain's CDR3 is CSVIGLKNTGELFF. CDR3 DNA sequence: TGCAGCGTTATAGGACTCAAGAACACCGGGGAGCTGTTTTTT.

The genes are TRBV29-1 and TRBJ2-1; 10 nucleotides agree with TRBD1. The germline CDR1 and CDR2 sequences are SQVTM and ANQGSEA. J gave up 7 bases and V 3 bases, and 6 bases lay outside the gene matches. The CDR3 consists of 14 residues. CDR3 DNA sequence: TGCAGCGTTGATCGGGACAGGGGACGGAATGAGCAGTTCTTC. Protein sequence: CSVDRDRGRNEQFF.

The CDR3 loop reads CASSLLSARTYEQYV. CDR3 coding DNA: TGTGCCAGCAGCTTGTTATCCGCCAGAACTTACGAGCAGTACGTC. This chain connects TRBV5-6 to TRBJ2-7; D uncertain. Germline CDR1 is SGHDT and CDR2 is YYEEEE. There are 15 residues in the CDR3. V was shortened by 1 base and J by 4 bases, with 15 bases between the two germline ends.

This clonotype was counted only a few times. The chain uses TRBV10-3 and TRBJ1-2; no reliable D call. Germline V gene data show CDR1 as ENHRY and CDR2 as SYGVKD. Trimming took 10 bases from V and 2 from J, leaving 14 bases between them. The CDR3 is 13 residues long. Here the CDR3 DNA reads TGTGCCACAACAGCAAACCTCAACTATGGCTACACCTTC. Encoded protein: CATTANLNYGYTF.

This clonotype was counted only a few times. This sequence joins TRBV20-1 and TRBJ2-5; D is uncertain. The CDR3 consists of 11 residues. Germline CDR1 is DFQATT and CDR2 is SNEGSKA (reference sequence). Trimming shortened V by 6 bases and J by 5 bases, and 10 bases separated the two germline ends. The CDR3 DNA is TGCAGTGCAAGGAACGGGGAGACCCAGTACTTC. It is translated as CSARNGETQYF.

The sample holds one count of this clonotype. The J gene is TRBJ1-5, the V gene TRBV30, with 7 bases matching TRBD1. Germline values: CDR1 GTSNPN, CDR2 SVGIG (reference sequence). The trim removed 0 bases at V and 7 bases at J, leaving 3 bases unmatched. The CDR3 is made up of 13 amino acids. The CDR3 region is CAWSVQTGQPQHF. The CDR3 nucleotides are TGTGCCTGGAGTGTACAGACAGGGCAGCCCCAGCATTTT.

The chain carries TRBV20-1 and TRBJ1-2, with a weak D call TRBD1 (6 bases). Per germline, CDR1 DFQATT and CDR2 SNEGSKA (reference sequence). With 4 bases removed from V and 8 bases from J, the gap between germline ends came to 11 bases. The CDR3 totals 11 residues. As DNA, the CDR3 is TGCAGTGCTACAACAGGGTTCGGCTACACCTTC. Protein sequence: CSATTGFGYTF.

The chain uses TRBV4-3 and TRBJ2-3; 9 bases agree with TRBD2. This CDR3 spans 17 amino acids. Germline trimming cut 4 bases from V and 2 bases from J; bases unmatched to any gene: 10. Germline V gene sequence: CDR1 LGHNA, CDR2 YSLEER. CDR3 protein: CASSLLLSGGTTDTQYF. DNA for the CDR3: TGCGCCAGCAGCCTACTCTTGAGCGGGGGGACCACAGATACGCAGTATTTT.

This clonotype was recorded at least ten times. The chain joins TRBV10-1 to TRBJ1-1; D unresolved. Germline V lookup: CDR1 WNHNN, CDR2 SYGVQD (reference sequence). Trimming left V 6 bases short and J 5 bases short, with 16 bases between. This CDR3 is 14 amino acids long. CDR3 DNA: TGCGCCAGCAGCATGTCCGACGGAAAAACTGAAGCTTTCTTT. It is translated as CASSMSDGKTEAFF.

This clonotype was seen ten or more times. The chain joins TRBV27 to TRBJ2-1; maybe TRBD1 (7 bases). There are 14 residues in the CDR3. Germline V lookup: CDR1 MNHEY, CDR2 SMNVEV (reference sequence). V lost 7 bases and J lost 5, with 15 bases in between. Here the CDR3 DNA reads TGTGCCAGCAAGTACCAGGGGGGTGACAATGAGCAGTTCTTC. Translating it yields CASKYQGGDNEQFF.